This T cell receptor beta chain originates from a study of T cell responses to AZD1222 COVID-19 vaccine. TCRdb's copy holds only in-frame clones and misses some; the assay was immunoSEQ multiplex PCR. Of 150,000 or so clones in the sample, 93% were seen once. This receptor was identified in an adult in good health. Here the sequenced sample was peripheral blood, taken on day 0 of AZD1222 vaccination.

CDR3 DNA sequence: TGTGCCTGGAGTTCCGAAGGCTATGGCTACACCTTC. It encodes CAWSSEGYGYTF. The chain carries TRBV30 and TRBJ1-2, with D hard to call. The CDR3 extends over 12 amino acids. Trimming left V 2 bases short and J 4 bases short, with 8 bases between. Germline CDR1 reads GTSNPN; CDR2 reads SVGIG (reference sequence).